These 19 T cell receptor beta chains share one sample of origin, sequenced in a study of blood T cell repertoires in COVID-19. Measured with immunoSEQ multiplex PCR; TCRdb has only the in-frame clones, and not every one. The data hold more than 120,000 clones, with roughly 87% observed a single time. Sequenced sample: peripheral blood. The receptors stem from a woman aged 50 to 65 with acute or convalescent COVID-19.

The chain couples TRBV3-1 (or the pseudogene TRBV3-2) to TRBJ1-5; 7 bases align to TRBD1. The CDR3 is made up of 13 amino acids. V trimming: 0 bases; J trimming: 9 bases; junction bases outside the gene matches: 2. Germline CDR1 is LGHDT and CDR2 is YNNKEL (reference sequence). As DNA, the CDR3 is TGTGCCAGCAGCCAAGAGACAGGGCGGCCCCAGCATTTT. This sequence encodes CASSQETGRPQHF.

The genes are TRBV5-1 and TRBJ1-2; TRBD1 matches at 12 bases. Per germline, CDR1 SGHRS and CDR2 YFSETQ. With 4 bases clipped from V and 6 bases from J, the junction kept 4 bases outside the gene matches. There are 14 residues in the CDR3. CDR3 amino acids: CASSPGQGADGYTF. Written as DNA, the CDR3 is TGCGCCAGCAGCCCGGGACAGGGGGCGGATGGCTACACCTTC.

This rearrangement joins TRBV9 to TRBJ1-2; no clear D gene. The CDR3 runs 15 residues. Trimming pared 0 bases from V and 0 bases from J, leaving 9 bases between. CDR1 is SGDLS and CDR2 is YYNGEE in the germline V gene. The CDR3: CASSVGRNTNYGYTF. The CDR3 nucleotides are TGTGCCAGCAGCGTAGGGCGGAATACTAACTATGGCTACACCTTC.

This clone was seen a few times. V usage is TRBV2 and J usage is TRBJ2-7, with TRBD1 matching 9 bases. CDR3 length: 13 amino acids. CDR1 and CDR2 (germline): SNHLY, FYNNEI. J lost 5 bases, V lost 6 bases, and 5 bases had no gene match. The CDR3 is CASSGGQGHEQYF. The CDR3 region has the DNA TGTGCCAGCAGCGGGGGACAGGGCCACGAGCAGTACTTC.

J is TRBJ1-3 and V is TRBV21-1; no check of the table's D call, TRBD1, against the DNA was made. TRBV21-1 is a recognized pseudogene. The length of the CDR3 is 16 residues. This CDR3 reads CASSKVGQVTGNTIYF. Here the CDR3 DNA reads TGTGCCAGCAGCAAAGTGGGGCAGGTTACTGGAAACACCATATATTTT.

The chain joins TRBV6-5 to TRBJ1-5; D unresolved. The CDR3 runs 14 residues. Germline CDR1 reads MNHEY; CDR2 reads SVGAGI. V dropped 6 bases and J dropped 5 bases, with 14 bases sitting between them. The CDR3 loop is CASSPSGVDQPQHF. The CDR3 DNA reads as TGTGCCAGCAGCCCCTCGGGAGTTGATCAGCCCCAGCATTTT.

The chain carries TRBV7-8 and TRBJ2-3, with 10 bases lining up with TRBD2. Germline CDR1 and CDR2: SGHVS and FQNEAQ. The CDR3 runs 17 residues. V shed 5 bases and J 10 bases; nucleotides not matched to a gene: 18. CDR3 in amino acids: CASSRGLADHREGAQYF. CDR3 bases: TGTGCCAGCAGCCGAGGACTAGCGGACCACCGAGAGGGGGCGCAGTATTTT.

V usage is TRBV5-5 and J usage is TRBJ2-1; 8 nucleotides agree with TRBD2. The V gene end was trimmed by 1 base and the J gene end by 9 bases; junction bases not matched to a gene: 9. The CDR3 is 15 residues long. The V gene's germline CDR1 is SGHKS and CDR2 YYEKEE (reference sequence). The CDR3 DNA follows: TGTGCCAGCAGCTTGTATGGGACTAGAGGGGGTGAGCAGTTCTTC. Amino acid sequence: CASSLYGTRGGEQFF.

For the CDR3, the DNA is TGTGCCAGCAGTGGGGACGGGGGGGATGAGCAGTTCTTC. It encodes CASSGDGGDEQFF. This rearrangement joins TRBV6-4 to TRBJ2-1, with TRBD2 matching 8 bases. CDR3 length equals 13 residues. Germline trimming cut 4 bases from V and 8 bases from J; bases unmatched to any gene: 4. Germline CDR1 is MRHNA and CDR2 is SNTAGT.

The chain recombines TRBV7-2 with TRBJ2-7, with TRBD1 matching 9 bases. The CDR3 contains 15 residues. From germline, CDR1 is SGHTA and CDR2 FQGNSA. J gave up 0 bases and V 6 bases, and 6 bases lay outside the gene matches. CDR3 loop: CASSQGQGSSYEQYF. CDR3 DNA sequence: TGTGCCAGCAGTCAAGGACAGGGGAGCTCCTACGAGCAGTACTTC. Full variable domain (missing parts from reference TRBV7-2 and TRBJ2-7): GAGVSQSPSNKVTEKGKDVELRCDPISGHTALYWYRQSLGQGLEFLIYFQGNSAPDKSGLPSDRFSAERTGGSVSTLTIQRTQQEDSAVYLCASSQGQGSSYEQYFGPGTRLTVT.

In nucleotides, the CDR3 is TGCGCCAGCAGCCACGAGTCGAAATCCGGGGAGCTGTTTTTT. Translating gives CASSHESKSGELFF. V is TRBV4-1 and J is TRBJ2-2; D is ambiguous. There are 14 residues in the CDR3. V was shortened by 3 bases and J by 6 bases, with 11 bases between the two germline ends. CDR1 and CDR2 (germline): MGHRA, YSYEKL.

The rearrangement uses TRBV5-1 and TRBJ2-7, with 10 bases matching TRBD2. The germline V gene encodes CDR1 SGHRS and CDR2 YFSETQ. The CDR3 is 15 amino acids. With 5 bases clipped from V and 4 bases from J, the junction kept 9 bases outside the gene matches. CDR3 amino acids: CASRGTGTSAYEQYF. The CDR3 region has the DNA TGCGCCAGCAGGGGAACCGGGACTAGCGCTTACGAGCAGTACTTC.

The rearrangement links TRBV7-8 to TRBJ2-4; 7 bases agree with TRBD1. This CDR3 is built from 14 residues. The germline gives CDR1 SGHVS, CDR2 FQNEAQ. V shed 3 bases, J shed 2 bases, and the junction held 1 base outside the gene matches. Here the CDR3 reads CASSLDRPKNIQYF. DNA for the CDR3: TGTGCCAGCAGCTTGGACAGGCCCAAAAACATTCAGTACTTC. The full variable domain, with the rest looked up from reference TRBV7-8 and TRBJ2-4, is GAGVSQSPRYKVAKRGQDVALRCDPISGHVSLFWYQQALGQGPEFLTYFQNEAQLDKSGLPSDRFFAERPEGSVSTLKIQRTQQEDSAVYLCASSLDRPKNIQYFGAGTRLSVL.

J is TRBJ1-5 and V is TRBV25-1, with a possible D match to TRBD1 (5 bases). The CDR3 sequence is 15 residues long. From germline, CDR1 is MGHDK and CDR2 SYGVNS. Trimming pared 3 bases from V and 0 bases from J, leaving 9 bases between. The DNA for the CDR3 is TGTGCCAGCAGTGAGGGGGGGTATAGCAATCAGCCCCAGCATTTT. Its protein is CASSEGGYSNQPQHF.

The V call is TRBV9, the J call TRBJ2-3, with D hard to call. V gave up 1 base and J gave up 3 bases, with 6 bases separating them. CDR3 length equals 13 residues. The germline CDR1 and CDR2 sequences are SGDLS and YYNGEE. CDR3 bases: TGTGCCAGCAGCGTACTAGATACAGATACGCAGTATTTT. Its protein product is CASSVLDTDTQYF.

This chain links TRBV2 with TRBJ2-2; D is possibly TRBD2 (5 bases). The CDR3 consists of 14 residues. Between the trimmed V and J ends, which lost 7 bases and 7 bases, there was a span of 16 bases. Germline assignment: CDR1 SNHLY and CDR2 FYNNEI. CDR3 residues: CASTRVEVGGELFF. The DNA of the CDR3 is TGTGCCAGCACGAGGGTGGAGGTAGGCGGGGAGCTGTTTTTT.

This rearrangement joins TRBV6-5 to TRBJ2-7, with D perhaps matching TRBD1 (6 bases). Trimming stripped 6 bases from V and 3 bases from J, with 18 bases between. Germline lookup yields CDR1 MNHEY and CDR2 SVGAGI. The CDR3 length is 15 residues. CDR3 coding DNA: TGTGCCAGCAGGTATAGCAGGGGAACGAACTACGAGCAGTACTTC. It translates to CASRYSRGTNYEQYF.

The chain joins TRBV20-1 to TRBJ1-2; D is unclear. Germline lookup yields CDR1 DFQATT and CDR2 SNEGSKA (reference sequence). V lost 3 bases and J 1 base, leaving 6 bases between the germline ends. The CDR3 sequence is 12 residues long. CDR3 DNA sequence: TGCAGTGCTAGTGCCGGTAACTATGGCTACACCTTC. Its protein is CSASAGNYGYTF.

This clone was detected only once. The chain links TRBV5-1 to TRBJ2-2, with TRBD2 as a possible D gene (5 bases). CDR1 SGHRS and CDR2 YFSETQ come from the germline V gene. Trimming pared 0 bases from V and 7 bases from J, leaving 10 bases between. There are 14 residues in the CDR3. CDR3 in DNA: TGCGCCAGCAGCTTGGACCGGGGTTTCGGGGAGCTGTTTTTT. It encodes CASSLDRGFGELFF.